These T cell receptor beta chains were read from a single sample in a study of cytotoxic CD8 clonotypes in ibrutinib-treated CLL. Using immunoSEQ multiplex PCR, the repertoire was profiled, and TCRdb retains in-frame clones only, with some absent. This table holds fewer than 300,000 clones, roughly 76% found once. Here the sequenced sample was PBMCs, taken at disease progression, from a patient treated with ibrutinib. These receptors all come from a human donor with chronic lymphocytic leukemia. Each CDR3 is given with its conserved first and last residue. A D gene is named only where the DNA matches it firmly. Size values are once, few and many counts, or a class for expanded clones, and some rows have none.

-	TRBV27	-	TRBJ1-1	CASSGHLNTEAFF	TGTGCCAGCAGTGGACATTTGAACACTGAAGCTTTCTTT
TRBD1	TRBV7-3	few	TRBJ2-5	CASSSERDSEETQYF	TGTGCCAGCAGCTCCGAAAGGGACAGTGAAGAGACCCAGTACTTC
TRBD2	TRBV6-7	-	TRBJ2-7	CASSPISPKAGPSYEQYF	TGTGCCAGCAGCCCTATTTCCCCTAAAGCGGGACCCTCCTACGAGCAGTACTTC
-	TRBV7-2	-	TRBJ2-5	CASSLAITTQYF	TGTGCCAGCAGCTTAGCCATAACGACCCAGTACTTC
TRBD2	TRBV13	-	TRBJ2-3	CASSSRGQRGGKDTQYF	TGTGCCAGCAGCTCCCGGGGCCAGCGGGGGGGCAAAGATACGCAGTATTTT
-	TRBV7-9	-	TRBJ1-2	CASSSARGYNLNYGYTF	TGTGCCAGCAGCTCAGCCCGAGGGTACAACCTTAACTATGGCTACACCTTC
-	TRBV9	-	TRBJ2-1	CASSADYYNEQFF	TGTGCCAGCAGCGCCGACTATTACAATGAGCAGTTCTTC
-	TRBV29-1	-	TRBJ1-2	CSVEASALQGFIYGYTF	TGCAGCGTTGAAGCCTCGGCGCTACAGGGTTTCATCTATGGCTACACCTTC
-	TRBV11-2	-	TRBJ2-7	CASSLPGTVYEQYF	TGTGCCAGCAGCTTACCCGGGACGGTCTACGAGCAGTACTTC
TRBD2	TRBV11-2	-	TRBJ2-3	CASTTAGEDTQYF	TGTGCCAGCACCACGGCGGGGGAAGATACGCAGTATTTT
TRBD1	TRBV29-1	-	TRBJ2-7	CSVLTGVGYEQYF	TGCAGCGTTCTGACAGGGGTGGGCTACGAGCAGTACTTC
-	TRBV6-1	few	TRBJ1-5	CASSDRGFGQPQHF	TGTGCCAGCAGTGATAGAGGGTTTGGTCAGCCCCAGCATTTT
TRBD2	TRBV10-3	-	TRBJ2-7	CAISEWLAGGLDQNEQYF	TGTGCCATCAGTGAGTGGCTAGCGGGGGGGCTGGACCAGAACGAGCAGTACTTC
-	TRBV5-1	-	TRBJ1-1	CASSFAGNTEAFF	TGCGCCAGCAGCTTCGCAGGGAACACTGAAGCTTTCTTT
-	TRBV9	-	TRBJ1-2	CASSVDQPLLNYGYTF	TGTGCCAGCAGCGTAGACCAGCCCTTACTGAACTATGGCTACACCTTC
-	TRBV2	few	TRBJ2-2	CASSGENTGELFF	TGTGCCAGCAGTGGAGAGAACACCGGGGAGCTGTTTTTT
-	TRBV5-6	few	TRBJ2-7	CASSLAGSSYEQYF	TGTGCCAGCAGCTTGGCTGGTAGCTCCTACGAGCAGTACTTC
-	TRBV7-2	-	TRBJ2-7	CASSLVGAMDYEQYF	TGTGCCAGCAGCTTAGTAGGGGCCATGGACTACGAGCAGTACTTC
-	TRBV7-9	-	TRBJ2-3	CASSFYSFFGTDTQYF	TGTGCCAGCAGCTTCTACTCATTCTTTGGCACAGATACGCAGTATTTT
-	TRBV15	-	TRBJ1-1	CATSRGWGVSTEAFF	TGTGCCACCAGCAGAGGCTGGGGGGTTTCCACTGAAGCTTTCTTT
-	TRBV5-6	-	TRBJ2-3	CASSLRTPGTDTQYF	TGTGCCAGCAGCTTAAGGACCCCCGGCACAGATACGCAGTATTTT
-	TRBV5-1	-	TRBJ1-1	CASSLASGRARTEAFF	TGCGCCAGCAGCTTGGCCAGTGGCAGGGCTAGGACTGAAGCTTTCTTT
-	TRBV6-1	-	TRBJ1-6	CASSEVFPLHF	TGTGCCAGCAGTGAAGTTTTCCCCCTCCACTTT
TRBD1	TRBV27	-	TRBJ1-2	CASSRDRDGGYTF	TGTGCCAGCAGTCGTGACAGGGATGGTGGCTACACCTTC
TRBD1	TRBV28	-	TRBJ2-1	CASSRDGTVPYNEQFF	TGTGCCAGCAGCCGAGACGGGACAGTCCCCTACAATGAGCAGTTCTTC
-	TRBV5-1	-	TRBJ1-1	CASSLGTGNTEAFF	TGCGCCAGCAGCTTGGGCACAGGTAACACTGAAGCTTTCTTT
-	TRBV7-9	-	TRBJ1-2	CASSWGTDDGYTF	TGTGCCAGCAGCTGGGGGACGGACGATGGCTACACCTTC
TRBD2	TRBV4-2	-	TRBJ2-2	CASSPPTSGGAGELFF	TGTGCCAGCAGCCCCCCGACTAGCGGGGGAGCCGGGGAGCTGTTTTTT
TRBD1	TRBV4-2	-	TRBJ1-6	CASSQGLGQGHSPLHF	TGTGCCAGCAGCCAAGGCTTGGGACAGGGACATTCACCCCTCCACTTT
TRBD1	TRBV5-1	few	TRBJ1-2	CASSLRLVGQGATMGYTF	TGCGCCAGCAGCTTGAGGCTGGTGGGACAGGGGGCAACTATGGGCTACACCTTC
TRBD1	TRBV5-6	-	TRBJ1-5	CASSRTGDQPQHF	TGTGCCAGCAGCCGGACAGGGGATCAGCCCCAGCATTTT
-	TRBV4-1	-	TRBJ1-5	CASSQDHRENGNQPQHF	TGCGCCAGCAGCCAAGATCACAGGGAGAATGGCAATCAGCCCCAGCATTTT
-	TRBV13	-	TRBJ2-2	CASSLEGRSYTGELFF	TGTGCCAGCAGCTTAGAAGGTCGGTCATACACCGGGGAGCTGTTTTTT
TRBD1	TRBV7-9	-	TRBJ2-7	CASTPGQYYEQYF	TGTGCCAGCACCCCGGGACAGTACTACGAGCAGTACTTC
TRBD2	TRBV29-1	once	TRBJ2-1	CSVVLGTSGYNEQFF	TGCAGCGTTGTTCTCGGGACTAGCGGTTACAATGAGCAGTTCTTC
-	TRBV4-2	once	TRBJ1-4	CASSRPGVTNEKLFF	TGTGCCAGCAGCAGACCCGGGGTAACTAATGAAAAACTGTTTTTT
TRBD1	TRBV6-5	-	TRBJ1-1	CASSLSRQGMTEAFF	TGTGCCAGCAGTTTATCCCGACAGGGAATGACTGAAGCTTTCTTT
TRBD1	TRBV4-1	-	TRBJ2-7	CASTPRIGGNYEQYF	TGCGCCAGCACCCCAAGGATAGGGGGCAACTACGAGCAGTACTTC
-	TRBV9	-	TRBJ2-7	CASSVGGSPGVKEQYF	TGTGCCAGCAGCGTAGGAGGCTCCCCAGGGGTTAAAGAGCAGTACTTC
-	TRBV27	-	TRBJ2-3	CASSSGTDTQYF	TGTGCCAGCAGTTCAGGCACAGATACGCAGTATTTT
TRBD1	TRBV11-2	few	TRBJ1-2	CASSSTGVDGYTF	TGTGCCAGCAGTTCGACAGGGGTAGATGGCTACACCTTC
-	TRBV5-1	-	TRBJ2-2	CASTSTRGTGELFF	TGCGCCAGCACCTCGACCAGGGGCACCGGGGAGCTGTTTTTT
-	TRBV4-1	-	TRBJ1-4	CASSQLGEKLFF	TGCGCCAGCAGCCAATTGGGTGAAAAACTGTTTTTT
-	TRBV6-6	-	TRBJ1-1	CASSYSGEAFF	TGTGCCAGCAGTTACTCCGGGGAAGCTTTCTTT
TRBD1	TRBV7-9	-	TRBJ1-4	CASRGTGGDEKLFF	TGTGCCAGCAGGGGGACAGGGGGCGATGAAAAACTGTTTTTT
-	TRBV27	-	TRBJ2-7	CASSPVRGSSYEQYF	TGTGCCAGCAGCCCAGTCCGGGGTAGCTCCTACGAGCAGTACTTC
TRBD1	TRBV10-3	-	TRBJ2-7	CAIRTGTGAYEQYF	TGTGCCATCAGGACCGGGACAGGGGCCTACGAGCAGTACTTC
TRBD1	TRBV4-1	-	TRBJ2-1	CASTGTGYNEQFF	TGCGCCAGCACCGGGACAGGGTACAATGAGCAGTTCTTC
-	TRBV4-2	once	TRBJ1-2	CASSQDTQRENYGYTF	TGTGCCAGCAGCCAAGACACACAACGAGAGAACTATGGCTACACCTTC
-	TRBV4-1	few	TRBJ1-1	CASSQKAGGGTEAFF	TGCGCCAGCAGCCAAAAGGCGGGAGGGGGTACTGAAGCTTTCTTT
TRBD2	TRBV7-3	few	TRBJ2-1	CASSLLAGAYNEQFF	TGTGCCAGCAGCTTGCTTGCGGGGGCCTACAATGAGCAGTTCTTC
TRBD1	TRBV6-6	-	TRBJ1-3	CASGTGAGNTIYF	TGTGCCAGCGGGACAGGGGCTGGAAACACCATATATTTT
TRBD1	TRBV29-1	-	TRBJ2-2	CSAGTGGGTGELFF	TGCAGCGCCGGGACAGGGGGAGGGACCGGGGAGCTGTTTTTT
-	TRBV29-1	once	TRBJ1-1	CSVEDRPGADTEAFF	TGCAGCGTTGAAGATCGTCCGGGGGCGGACACTGAAGCTTTCTTT